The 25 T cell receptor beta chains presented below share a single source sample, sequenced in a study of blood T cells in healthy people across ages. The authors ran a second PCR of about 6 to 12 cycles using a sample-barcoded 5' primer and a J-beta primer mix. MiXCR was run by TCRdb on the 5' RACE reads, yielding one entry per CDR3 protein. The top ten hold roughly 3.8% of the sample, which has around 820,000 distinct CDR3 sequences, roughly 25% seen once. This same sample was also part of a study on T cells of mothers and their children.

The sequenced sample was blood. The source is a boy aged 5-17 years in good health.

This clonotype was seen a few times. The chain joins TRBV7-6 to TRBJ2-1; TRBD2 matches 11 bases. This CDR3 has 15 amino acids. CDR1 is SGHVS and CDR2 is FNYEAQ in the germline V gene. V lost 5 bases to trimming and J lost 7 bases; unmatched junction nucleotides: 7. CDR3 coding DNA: TGTGCCAGCAGCGCGACTAGCGGGATGATAAATGAGCAGTTCTTC. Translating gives CASSATSGMINEQFF.

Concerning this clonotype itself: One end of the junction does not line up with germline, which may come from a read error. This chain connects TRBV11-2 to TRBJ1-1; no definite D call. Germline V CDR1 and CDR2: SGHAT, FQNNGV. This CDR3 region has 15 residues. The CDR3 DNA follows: TGTGCCAGCAGCTTAGTAACGGGTATGAACACTGAAGCCTTCTTT. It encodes CASSLVTGMNTEAFF. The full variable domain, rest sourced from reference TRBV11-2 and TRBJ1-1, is EAGVAQSPRYKIIEKRQSVAFWCNPISGHATLYWYQQILGQGPKLLIQFQNNGVVDDSQLPKDRFSAERLKGVDSTLKIQPAKLEDSAVYLCASSLVTGMNTEAFFGQGTRLTVV.

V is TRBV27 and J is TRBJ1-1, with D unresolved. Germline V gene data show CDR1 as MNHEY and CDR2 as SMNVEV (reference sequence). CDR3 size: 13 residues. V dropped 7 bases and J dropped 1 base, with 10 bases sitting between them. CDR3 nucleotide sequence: TGTGCCAGCAATCTCGGACCGAACACTGAAGCTTTCTTT. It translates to CASNLGPNTEAFF.

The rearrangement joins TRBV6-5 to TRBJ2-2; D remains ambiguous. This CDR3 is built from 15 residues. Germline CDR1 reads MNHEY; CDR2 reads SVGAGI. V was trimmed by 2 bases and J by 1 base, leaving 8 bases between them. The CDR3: CASSYGSRNTGELFF. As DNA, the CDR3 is TGTGCCAGCAGTTACGGTTCCAGGAACACCGGGGAGCTGTTTTTT.

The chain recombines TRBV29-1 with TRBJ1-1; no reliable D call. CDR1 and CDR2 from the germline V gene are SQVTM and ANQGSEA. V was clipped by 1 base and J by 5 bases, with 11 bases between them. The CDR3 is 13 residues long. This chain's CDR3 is CSVEGGEVTEAFF. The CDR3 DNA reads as TGCAGCGTTGAAGGGGGAGAGGTTACTGAAGCTTTCTTT.

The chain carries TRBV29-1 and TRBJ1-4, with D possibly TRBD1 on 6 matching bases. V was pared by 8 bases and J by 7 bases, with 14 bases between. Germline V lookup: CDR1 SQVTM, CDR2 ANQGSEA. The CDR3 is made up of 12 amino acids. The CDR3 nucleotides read TGCAGCTTCTACGGAGGGGGTGAAAAACTGTTTTTT. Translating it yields CSFYGGGEKLFF.

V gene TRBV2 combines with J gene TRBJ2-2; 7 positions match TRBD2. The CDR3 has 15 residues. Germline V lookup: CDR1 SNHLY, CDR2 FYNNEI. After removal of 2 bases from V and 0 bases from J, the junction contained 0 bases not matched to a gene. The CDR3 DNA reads TGTGCCAGCAGTGAACTAGCGGCGAACACCGGGGAGCTGTTTTTT. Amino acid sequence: CASSELAANTGELFF.

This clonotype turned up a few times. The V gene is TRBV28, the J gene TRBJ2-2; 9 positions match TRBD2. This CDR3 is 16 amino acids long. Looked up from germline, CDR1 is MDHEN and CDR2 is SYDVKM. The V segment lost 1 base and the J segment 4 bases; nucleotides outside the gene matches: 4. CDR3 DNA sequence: TGTGCCAGCAGTTTATTCACAGCGGGGGGCACCGGGGAGCTGTTTTTT. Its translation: CASSLFTAGGTGELFF. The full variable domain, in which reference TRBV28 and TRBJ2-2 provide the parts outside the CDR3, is DVKVTQSSRYLVKRTGEKVFLECVQDMDHENMFWYRQDPGLGLRLIYFSYDVKMKEKGDIPEGYSVSREKKERFSLILESASTNQTSMYLCASSLFTAGGTGELFFGEGSRLTVL.

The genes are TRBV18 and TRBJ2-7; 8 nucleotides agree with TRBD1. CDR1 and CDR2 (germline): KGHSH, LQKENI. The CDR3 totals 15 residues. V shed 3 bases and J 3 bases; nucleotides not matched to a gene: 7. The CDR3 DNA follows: TGTGCCAGCTCACCTGGGACAGGCAGGGACTACGAGCAGTACTTC. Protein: CASSPGTGRDYEQYF.

CDR3 in DNA: TGTGCCAGCAGTATGGAAGATACGCAGTATTTT. Residues: CASSMEDTQYF. The gene calls are TRBV11-2 and TRBJ2-3; D is ambiguous. V lost 6 bases to trimming and J lost 5 bases, with 6 bases between them. In germline, CDR1 is SGHAT, CDR2 FQNNGV. The CDR3 has 11 residues.

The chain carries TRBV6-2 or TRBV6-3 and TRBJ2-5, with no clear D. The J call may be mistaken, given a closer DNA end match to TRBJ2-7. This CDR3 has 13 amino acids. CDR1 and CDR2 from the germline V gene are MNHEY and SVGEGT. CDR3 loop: CASSYSEQYEQYF. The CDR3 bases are TGTGCCAGCAGTTACTCGGAGCAGTACGAGCAGTACTTC.

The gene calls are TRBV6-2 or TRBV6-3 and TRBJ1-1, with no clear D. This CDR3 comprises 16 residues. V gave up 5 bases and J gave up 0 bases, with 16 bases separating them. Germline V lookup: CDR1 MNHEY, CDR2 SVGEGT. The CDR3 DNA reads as TGTGCCAGCAGTGCCCTCCTGGGATCCATGAACACTGAAGCTTTCTTT. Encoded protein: CASSALLGSMNTEAFF.

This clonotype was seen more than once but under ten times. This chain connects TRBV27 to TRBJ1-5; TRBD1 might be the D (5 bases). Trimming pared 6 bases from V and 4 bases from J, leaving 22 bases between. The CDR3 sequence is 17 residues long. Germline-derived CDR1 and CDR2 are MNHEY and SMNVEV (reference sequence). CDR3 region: CASSRTAGGGLNQPQHF. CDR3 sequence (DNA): TGTGCCAGCAGCCGCACAGCGGGTGGGGGATTAAATCAGCCCCAGCATTTT.

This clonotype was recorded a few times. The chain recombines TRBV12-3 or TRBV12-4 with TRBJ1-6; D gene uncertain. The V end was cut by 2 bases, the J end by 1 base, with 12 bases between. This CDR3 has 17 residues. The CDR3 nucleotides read TGTGCCAGCAGTTTAATTCGGGTGCGGTCCTATAATTCACCCCTCCACTTT. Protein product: CASSLIRVRSYNSPLHF.

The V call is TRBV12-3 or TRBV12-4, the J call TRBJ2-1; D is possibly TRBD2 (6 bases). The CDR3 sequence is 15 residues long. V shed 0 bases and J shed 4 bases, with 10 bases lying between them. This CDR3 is CASSLAPGAYNEQFF. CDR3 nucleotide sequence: TGTGCCAGCAGTTTAGCTCCGGGAGCTTACAATGAGCAGTTCTTC.

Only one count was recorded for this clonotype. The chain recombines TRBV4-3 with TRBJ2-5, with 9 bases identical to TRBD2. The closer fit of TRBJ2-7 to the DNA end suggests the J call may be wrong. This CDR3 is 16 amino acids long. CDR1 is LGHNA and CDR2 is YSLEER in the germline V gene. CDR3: CASSQDRIAGVGEQYF. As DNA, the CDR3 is TGCGCCAGCAGCCAAGATCGGATAGCGGGAGTGGGCGAGCAGTACTTC.

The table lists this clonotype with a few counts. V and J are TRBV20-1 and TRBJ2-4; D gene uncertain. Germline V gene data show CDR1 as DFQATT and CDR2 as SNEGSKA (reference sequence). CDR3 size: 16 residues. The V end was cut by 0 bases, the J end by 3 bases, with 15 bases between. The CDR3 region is CSARDPITPGKNIQYF. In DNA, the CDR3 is TGCAGTGCTAGAGATCCAATTACTCCAGGCAAAAACATTCAGTACTTC.

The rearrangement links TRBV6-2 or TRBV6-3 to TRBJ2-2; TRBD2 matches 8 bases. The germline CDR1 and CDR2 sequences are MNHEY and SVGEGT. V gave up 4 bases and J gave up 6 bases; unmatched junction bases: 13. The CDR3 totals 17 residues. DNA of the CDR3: TGTGCCAGCAGTTTTCTTGCCCTTAGCGGGAAGCCCGGGGAGCTGTTTTTT. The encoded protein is CASSFLALSGKPGELFF.

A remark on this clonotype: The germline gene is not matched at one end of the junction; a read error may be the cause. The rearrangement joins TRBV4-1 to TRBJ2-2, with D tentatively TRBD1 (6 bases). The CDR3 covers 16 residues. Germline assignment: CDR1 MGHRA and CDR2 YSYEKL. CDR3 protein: CASSQGTGTITGELFF. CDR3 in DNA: TGCGCCAGCAGCCAGGGGACCGGGACAATAACCGGGGAACTGTTTTTT.

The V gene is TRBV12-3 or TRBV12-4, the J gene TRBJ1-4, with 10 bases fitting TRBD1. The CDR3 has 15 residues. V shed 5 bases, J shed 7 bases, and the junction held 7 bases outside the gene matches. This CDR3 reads CASSRGQGGREKLFF. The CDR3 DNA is TGTGCCAGCAGTCGAGGACAGGGGGGACGTGAAAAACTGTTTTTT.

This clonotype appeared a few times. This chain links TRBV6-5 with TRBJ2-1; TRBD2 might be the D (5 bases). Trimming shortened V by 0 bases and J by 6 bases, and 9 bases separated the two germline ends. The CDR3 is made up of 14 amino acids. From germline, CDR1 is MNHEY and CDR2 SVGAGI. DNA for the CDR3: TGTGCCAGCAGTTACTCGAGCGGAAGCAATGAGCAGTTCTTC. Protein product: CASSYSSGSNEQFF.

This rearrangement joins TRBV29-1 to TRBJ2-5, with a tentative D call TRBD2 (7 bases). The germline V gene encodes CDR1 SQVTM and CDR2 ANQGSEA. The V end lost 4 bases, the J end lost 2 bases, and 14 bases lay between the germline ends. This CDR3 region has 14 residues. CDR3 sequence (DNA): TGCAGCGTTGGAGGGGGGCGGGAGCAAGAGACCCAGTACTTC. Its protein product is CSVGGGREQETQYF.

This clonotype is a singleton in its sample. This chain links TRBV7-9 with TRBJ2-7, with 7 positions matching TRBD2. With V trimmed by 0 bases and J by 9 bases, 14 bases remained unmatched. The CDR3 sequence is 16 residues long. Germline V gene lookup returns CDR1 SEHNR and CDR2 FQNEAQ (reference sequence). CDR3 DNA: TGTGCCAGCAGCTTAGCTGGGGCGGGAGAAGCGTCCGTGCAGTACTTC. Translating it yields CASSLAGAGEASVQYF.

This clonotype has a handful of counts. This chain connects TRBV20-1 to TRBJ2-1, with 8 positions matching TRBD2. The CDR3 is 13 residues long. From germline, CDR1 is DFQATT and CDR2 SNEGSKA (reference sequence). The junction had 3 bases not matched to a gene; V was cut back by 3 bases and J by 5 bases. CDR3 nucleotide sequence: TGCAGTGCTAGGCCGGGAGGGAACAATGAGCAGTTCTTC. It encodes CSARPGGNNEQFF.

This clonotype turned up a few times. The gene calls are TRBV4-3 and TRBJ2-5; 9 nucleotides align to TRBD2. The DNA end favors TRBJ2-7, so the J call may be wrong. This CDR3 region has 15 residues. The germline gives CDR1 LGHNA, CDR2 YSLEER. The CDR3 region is CASSQWTSESYEQYF. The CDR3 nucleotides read TGCGCCAGCAGCCAATGGACTAGCGAGTCCTACGAGCAGTACTTC.